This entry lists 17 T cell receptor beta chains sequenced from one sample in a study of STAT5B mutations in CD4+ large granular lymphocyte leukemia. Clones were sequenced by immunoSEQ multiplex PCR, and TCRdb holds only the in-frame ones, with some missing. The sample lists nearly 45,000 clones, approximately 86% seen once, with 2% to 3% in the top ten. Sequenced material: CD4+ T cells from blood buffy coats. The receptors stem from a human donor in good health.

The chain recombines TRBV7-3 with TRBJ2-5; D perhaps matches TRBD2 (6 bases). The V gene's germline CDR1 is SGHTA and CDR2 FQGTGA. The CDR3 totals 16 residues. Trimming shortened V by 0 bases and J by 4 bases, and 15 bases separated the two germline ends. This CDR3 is CASSLTVGSGGETQYF. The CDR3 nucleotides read TGTGCCAGCAGCTTAACGGTCGGGAGTGGCGGAGAGACCCAGTACTTC.

The CDR3 sequence: CASSPPRTGGQETQYF. The DNA of the CDR3 is TGTGCCAGCTCACCACCTAGGACAGGCGGACAAGAGACCCAGTACTTC. The chain joins TRBV18 to TRBJ2-5; 7 positions agree with TRBD1. There are 16 residues in the CDR3. CDR1 KGHSH and CDR2 LQKENI come from the germline V gene. J gave up 2 bases and V 0 bases, and 6 bases lay outside the gene matches.

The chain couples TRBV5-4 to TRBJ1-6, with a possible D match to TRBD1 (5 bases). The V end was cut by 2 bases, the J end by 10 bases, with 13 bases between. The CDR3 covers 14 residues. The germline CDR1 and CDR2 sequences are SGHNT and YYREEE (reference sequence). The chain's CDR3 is CASSFTGVRSPLHF. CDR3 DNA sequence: TGTGCCAGCAGCTTTACGGGGGTGAGATCACCCCTCCACTTT.

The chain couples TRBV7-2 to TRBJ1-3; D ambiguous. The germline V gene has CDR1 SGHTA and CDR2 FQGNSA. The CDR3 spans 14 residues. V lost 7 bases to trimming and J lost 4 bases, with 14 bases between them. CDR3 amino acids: CASNRPNSGNTIYF. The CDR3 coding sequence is TGTGCCAGCAACCGGCCCAACTCGGGAAACACCATATATTTT.

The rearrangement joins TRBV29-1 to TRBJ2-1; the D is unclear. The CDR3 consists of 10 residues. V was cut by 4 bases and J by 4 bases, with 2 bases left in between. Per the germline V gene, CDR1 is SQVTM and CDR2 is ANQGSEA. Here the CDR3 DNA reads TGCAGCGTTGGGTACAATGAGCAGTTCTTC. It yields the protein CSVGYNEQFF.

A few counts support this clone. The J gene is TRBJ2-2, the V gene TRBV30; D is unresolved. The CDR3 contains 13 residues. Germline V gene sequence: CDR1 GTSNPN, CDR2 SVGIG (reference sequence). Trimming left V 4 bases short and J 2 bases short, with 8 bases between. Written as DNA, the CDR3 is TGTGCCTGGACCCCGGACAACACCGGGGAGCTGTTTTTT. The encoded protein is CAWTPDNTGELFF. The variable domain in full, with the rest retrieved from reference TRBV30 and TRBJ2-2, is SQTIHQWPATLVQPVGSPLSLECTVEGTSNPNLYWYRQAAGRGLQLLFYSVGIGQISSEVPQNLSASRPQDRQFILSSKKLLLSDSGFYLCAWTPDNTGELFFGEGSRLTVL.

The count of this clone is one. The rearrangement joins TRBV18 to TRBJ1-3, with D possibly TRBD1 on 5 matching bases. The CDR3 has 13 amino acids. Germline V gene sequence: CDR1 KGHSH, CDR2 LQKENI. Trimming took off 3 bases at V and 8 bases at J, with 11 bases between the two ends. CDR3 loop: CASSPGRVDTIYF. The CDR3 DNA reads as TGTGCCAGCTCACCGGGCAGGGTTGACACCATATATTTT.

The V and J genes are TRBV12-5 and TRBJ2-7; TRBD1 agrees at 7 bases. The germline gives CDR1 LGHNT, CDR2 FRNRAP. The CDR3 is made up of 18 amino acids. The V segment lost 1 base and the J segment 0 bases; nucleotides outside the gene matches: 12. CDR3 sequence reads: CASGLARVDRVISYEQYF. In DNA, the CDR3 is TGTGCTAGTGGTTTGGCAAGGGTTGACAGGGTTATCTCCTACGAGCAGTACTTC.

The DNA of the CDR3 is TGTGCCAGCAGTGAACTAGGGGATGAGCAGTTCTTC. As protein: CASSELGDEQFF. V and J are TRBV6-1 and TRBJ2-1, with D possibly matching TRBD1 (5 bases). V lost 2 bases and J lost 8, with 7 bases in between. Germline V gene data show CDR1 as MNHNS and CDR2 as SASEGT. This CDR3 is built from 12 residues.

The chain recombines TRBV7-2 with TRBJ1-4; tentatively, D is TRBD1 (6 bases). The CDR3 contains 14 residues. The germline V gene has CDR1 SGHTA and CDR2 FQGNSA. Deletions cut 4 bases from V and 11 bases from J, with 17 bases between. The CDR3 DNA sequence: TGTGCCAGCAGCTCCGTCAATATTCAGGGGAAACTGTTTTTT. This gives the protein CASSSVNIQGKLFF. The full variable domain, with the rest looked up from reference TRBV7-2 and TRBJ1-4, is GAGVSQSPSNKVTEKGKDVELRCDPISGHTALYWYRQSLGQGLEFLIYFQGNSAPDKSGLPSDRFSAERTGGSVSTLTIQRTQQEDSAVYLCASSSVNIQGKLFFGSGTQLSVL.

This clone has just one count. In DNA, the CDR3 is TGCGCCAGCAGCTTGATGGGGGGCTCTGGAAACACCATATATTTT. It yields the protein CASSLMGGSGNTIYF. The gene calls are TRBV5-1 and TRBJ1-3, with D perhaps TRBD1 (5 bases). This CDR3 has 15 residues. Trimming shortened V by 1 base and J by 0 bases, and 8 bases separated the two germline ends. CDR1 and CDR2 (germline): SGHRS, YFSETQ. The whole variable domain, remainder taken from reference TRBV5-1 and TRBJ1-3, is KAGVTQTPRYLIKTRGQQVTLSCSPISGHRSVSWYQQTPGQGLQFLFEYFSETQRNKGNFPGRFSGRQFSNSRSEMNVSTLELGDSALYLCASSLMGGSGNTIYFGEGSWLTVV.

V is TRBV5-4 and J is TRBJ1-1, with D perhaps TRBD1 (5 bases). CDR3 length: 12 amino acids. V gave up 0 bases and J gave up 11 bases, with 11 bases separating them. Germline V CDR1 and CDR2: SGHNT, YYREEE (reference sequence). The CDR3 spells CASSLGEGTAFF. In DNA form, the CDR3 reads TGTGCCAGCAGCTTGGGAGAGGGGACGGCTTTCTTT.

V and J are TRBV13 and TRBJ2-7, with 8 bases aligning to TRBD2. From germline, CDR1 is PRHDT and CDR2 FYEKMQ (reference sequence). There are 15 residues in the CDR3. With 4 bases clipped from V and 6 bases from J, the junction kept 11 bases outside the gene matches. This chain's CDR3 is CASSWGSGLAGEQYF. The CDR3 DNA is TGTGCCAGCAGCTGGGGGAGCGGGCTAGCGGGCGAGCAGTACTTC.

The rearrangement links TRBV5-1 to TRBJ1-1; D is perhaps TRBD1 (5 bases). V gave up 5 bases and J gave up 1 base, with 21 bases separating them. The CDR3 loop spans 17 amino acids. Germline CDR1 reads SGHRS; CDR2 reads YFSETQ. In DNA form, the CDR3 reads TGCGCCAGCAGGTCTTCCAGGGAGCCTCCCTGGAACACTGAAGCTTTCTTT. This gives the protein CASRSSREPPWNTEAFF.

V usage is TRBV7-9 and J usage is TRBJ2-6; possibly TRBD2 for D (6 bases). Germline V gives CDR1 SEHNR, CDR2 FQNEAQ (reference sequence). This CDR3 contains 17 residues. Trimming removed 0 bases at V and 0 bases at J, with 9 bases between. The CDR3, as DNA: TGTGCCAGCAGCTTAGCGGGAGGCCGCTCTGGGGCCAACGTCCTGACTTTC. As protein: CASSLAGGRSGANVLTF.

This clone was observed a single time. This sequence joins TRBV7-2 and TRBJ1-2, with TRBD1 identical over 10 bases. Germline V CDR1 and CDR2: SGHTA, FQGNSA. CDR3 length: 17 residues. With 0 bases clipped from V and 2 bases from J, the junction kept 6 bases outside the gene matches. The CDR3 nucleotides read TGTGCCAGCAGCTTAGCGAAGTGGGACAGGGGAAACTATGGCTACACCTTC. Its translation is CASSLAKWDRGNYGYTF.

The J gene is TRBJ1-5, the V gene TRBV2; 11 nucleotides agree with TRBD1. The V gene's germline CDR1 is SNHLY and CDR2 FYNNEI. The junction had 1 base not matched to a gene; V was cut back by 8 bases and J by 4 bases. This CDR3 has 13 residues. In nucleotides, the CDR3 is TGTGCCAGCGGGACAGGGGGGAATCAGCCCCAGCATTTT. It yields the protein CASGTGGNQPQHF.